A selection of T cell receptor beta chains follows, all from one sample in a study of T cells expressing NK-cell markers. Using the 5' RACE reads, TCRdb records one entry per CDR3 protein without DNA. The sample totals 400,000 to 450,000 distinct CDR3 sequences. Sequencing used blood T cells: a sorted CD56 or NKG2C T cell subset, CD4+ or CD8+ T cells, or bulk PBMC T cells (not recorded which). The receptors were sampled from a woman aged 18 to 75 in good health. The CDR3 runs from the conserved cysteine through the conserved F or W. Rows may omit the clone size; those that give it use once, few, many or a size class.

j_call: TRBJ1-1
clone_size: -
v_call: TRBV29-1
cdr3_aa: CSVDQEGTEAFF

j_call: TRBJ1-5
clone_size: -
v_call: TRBV15
cdr3_aa: CATSRDGRGYSNQPQHF

j_call: TRBJ1-2
clone_size: -
v_call: TRBV13
cdr3_aa: CASSLLAGRYGYTF

j_call: TRBJ1-1
clone_size: -
v_call: TRBV9
cdr3_aa: CASNSGGPQKMNTEAFF

j_call: TRBJ2-5
clone_size: -
v_call: TRBV29-1
cdr3_aa: CSAVGARETQYF

j_call: TRBJ2-3
clone_size: -
v_call: TRBV18
cdr3_aa: CASSPPRGTDTQYF

j_call: TRBJ2-1
clone_size: medium-sized
v_call: TRBV20-1
cdr3_aa: CSAKLTEDYNEQFF

j_call: TRBJ2-1
clone_size: -
v_call: TRBV12-3/TRBV12-4
cdr3_aa: CASSRGSGTNEQFF

j_call: TRBJ2-1
clone_size: -
v_call: TRBV15
cdr3_aa: CATADPPYNEQFF

j_call: TRBJ2-1
clone_size: -
v_call: TRBV6-5
cdr3_aa: CASSYSELAGERSYNEQFF

j_call: TRBJ1-2
clone_size: -
v_call: TRBV7-2
cdr3_aa: CASSSYRTHTSF

j_call: TRBJ2-1
clone_size: -
v_call: TRBV11-2
cdr3_aa: CASSSSLSRNEQFF

j_call: TRBJ2-5
clone_size: -
v_call: TRBV12-3/TRBV12-4
cdr3_aa: CASSRDRDSETQYF

j_call: TRBJ2-2
clone_size: -
v_call: TRBV7-2
cdr3_aa: CASSLGLAGANTGELFF

j_call: TRBJ2-3
clone_size: -
v_call: TRBV12-3/TRBV12-4
cdr3_aa: CASSLAGGPPTQYF

j_call: TRBJ2-1
clone_size: -
v_call: TRBV28
cdr3_aa: CASSLHRGAYNEQFF

j_call: TRBJ1-2
clone_size: -
v_call: TRBV7-8
cdr3_aa: CASSYRREGYTF

j_call: TRBJ1-1
clone_size: -
v_call: TRBV12-3/TRBV12-4
cdr3_aa: CASSAPLGQRNTEAFF

j_call: TRBJ1-1
clone_size: -
v_call: TRBV27
cdr3_aa: CASSLAGGPGAFF

j_call: TRBJ2-1
clone_size: -
v_call: TRBV6-2/TRBV6-3
cdr3_aa: CASSYSWQGNNEQFF

j_call: TRBJ1-1
clone_size: -
v_call: TRBV6-2/TRBV6-3
cdr3_aa: CASSYSGRNTEAFF

j_call: TRBJ2-1
clone_size: -
v_call: TRBV7-9
cdr3_aa: CASSQGPGQGYNEQFF

j_call: TRBJ2-3
clone_size: -
v_call: TRBV5-5
cdr3_aa: CASSSGHERGATDTQYF

j_call: TRBJ1-1
clone_size: -
v_call: TRBV20-1
cdr3_aa: CSARDAGKNTEAFF

j_call: TRBJ2-3
clone_size: -
v_call: TRBV20-1
cdr3_aa: CSPKVFGSHADTQYF

j_call: TRBJ1-6
clone_size: -
v_call: TRBV10-3
cdr3_aa: CATSPGTENSPLHF

j_call: TRBJ2-2
clone_size: -
v_call: TRBV6-2/TRBV6-3
cdr3_aa: CASSYPGQPELFF

j_call: TRBJ2-1
clone_size: -
v_call: TRBV6-4
cdr3_aa: CASSVSGGYNEQFF

j_call: TRBJ2-1
clone_size: -
v_call: TRBV6-1
cdr3_aa: CASRARDRYNEQFF

j_call: TRBJ1-3
clone_size: -
v_call: TRBV6-2/TRBV6-3
cdr3_aa: CASSYSPQLSGNTIYF

j_call: TRBJ2-7
clone_size: -
v_call: TRBV20-1
cdr3_aa: CSAIPGGLSYEQYF

j_call: TRBJ2-4
clone_size: -
v_call: TRBV11-2
cdr3_aa: CASGSYQKNIQYF

j_call: TRBJ2-6
clone_size: -
v_call: TRBV12-3/TRBV12-4
cdr3_aa: CASSTGPGANVLTF

j_call: TRBJ2-1
clone_size: -
v_call: TRBV12-3/TRBV12-4
cdr3_aa: CASRLANEQFF

j_call: TRBJ2-3
clone_size: -
v_call: TRBV5-5
cdr3_aa: CASSFGSDTQYF

j_call: TRBJ2-2
clone_size: -
v_call: TRBV7-3
cdr3_aa: CASSLRAGGTPTGELFF

j_call: TRBJ2-7
clone_size: -
v_call: TRBV20-1
cdr3_aa: CSALTRTAGAGLDF

j_call: TRBJ2-3
clone_size: -
v_call: TRBV7-2
cdr3_aa: CASSLAAMRLRLTDTQYF

j_call: TRBJ1-1
clone_size: -
v_call: TRBV5-1
cdr3_aa: CASSIKDKNTEAFF

j_call: TRBJ2-2
clone_size: -
v_call: TRBV7-9
cdr3_aa: CASSSEASNPGELFF

j_call: TRBJ2-1
clone_size: -
v_call: TRBV5-4
cdr3_aa: CASSLGLDSSYNEQFF

j_call: TRBJ2-7
clone_size: -
v_call: TRBV29-1
cdr3_aa: CSVLSSGRDAYEQYF

j_call: TRBJ2-5
clone_size: -
v_call: TRBV7-3
cdr3_aa: CASSLTSGGLQETQYF

j_call: TRBJ1-1
clone_size: -
v_call: TRBV20-1
cdr3_aa: CSAREFTNTEAFF

j_call: TRBJ2-2
clone_size: -
v_call: TRBV12-3/TRBV12-4
cdr3_aa: CASSFRVTGELFF

j_call: TRBJ2-3
clone_size: -
v_call: TRBV27
cdr3_aa: CASSPTSGGADTQYF

j_call: TRBJ2-7
clone_size: -
v_call: TRBV7-8
cdr3_aa: CASSFNRGPNYEQYF

j_call: TRBJ2-3
clone_size: -
v_call: TRBV5-6
cdr3_aa: CASSRFGGAQGDTQYF

j_call: TRBJ2-3
clone_size: -
v_call: TRBV14
cdr3_aa: CASSQPRPTDTQYF

j_call: TRBJ2-3
clone_size: -
v_call: TRBV12-3/TRBV12-4
cdr3_aa: CASSSGQGARDTQYF

j_call: TRBJ2-7
clone_size: -
v_call: TRBV4-2
cdr3_aa: CASSQGGHYEQYF

j_call: TRBJ2-5
clone_size: -
v_call: TRBV6-5
cdr3_aa: CASSYGTGVSETQYF

j_call: TRBJ2-7
clone_size: -
v_call: TRBV29-1
cdr3_aa: CSVQVGYEQYF

j_call: TRBJ2-5
clone_size: -
v_call: TRBV6-5
cdr3_aa: CASSYRGRVETQYF

j_call: TRBJ2-1
clone_size: -
v_call: TRBV27
cdr3_aa: CASSLTGAANEQFF

j_call: TRBJ2-1
clone_size: -
v_call: TRBV19
cdr3_aa: CASSLASGRYNEQFF

j_call: TRBJ1-1
clone_size: -
v_call: TRBV5-1
cdr3_aa: CASSPGLLGTEAFF

j_call: TRBJ2-2
clone_size: -
v_call: TRBV7-8
cdr3_aa: CASSLWGPGELFF

j_call: TRBJ1-1
clone_size: -
v_call: TRBV15
cdr3_aa: CATSTRDSSNTEAFF

j_call: TRBJ2-1
clone_size: -
v_call: TRBV20-1
cdr3_aa: CSAGKTSGGTEQFF